This T cell receptor (beta chain) appears in the sequencing data of a study of blood T cell repertoires in COVID-19. Trimming shortened V by 2 bases and J by 6 bases, and 14 bases separated the two germline ends. Germline CDR1 and CDR2: PRHDT and FYEKMQ (reference sequence). The length of the CDR3 is 14 residues. Sequencing used immunoSEQ multiplex PCR; TCRdb keeps in-frame clones, though not all of them. Here the sample spans around 97,000 clones, roughly 90% being singletons. The chain uses TRBV13 and TRBJ2-7; no reliable D call. The TCR sequence derives from a human donor in a cohort sampled during active COVID-19. Sequenced material: peripheral blood. The CDR3 bases are TGTGCCAGCAGCTTAAGCCAGGCGCCCCTCGAGCAGTACTTC. The encoded protein is CASSLSQAPLEQYF.